The present T cell receptor beta chain was sequenced within a study of cytomegalovirus exposure and HLA in healthy donors. Only one count was recorded for this clone. Germline assignment: CDR1 SGHNT and CDR2 YYREEE (reference sequence). The V segment lost 0 bases and the J segment 6 bases; nucleotides outside the gene matches: 0. This CDR3 is built from 14 residues. Vbeta (60) and Jbeta (13) primers were used in the PCR. Data came from immunoSEQ multiplex PCR; TCRdb stores just in-frame clones and leaves some out. The data show 150,000 to 200,000 clones, with 75% to 80% seen just once and approximately 2.9% held by the top ten.

The receptor's source is a female donor in good health and CMV-seronegative. The specimen was PBMCs. V and J are TRBV5-4 and TRBJ1-6, with 7 bases that match TRBD1. The CDR3 bases are TGTGCCAGCAGCTTGGGACAGGGTAATTCACCCCTCCACTTT. Its protein is CASSLGQGNSPLHF.